This record concerns one TCR beta chain sequence. Its antigen remains unidentified. The germline gives CDR1 SGHTA, CDR2 FQGNSA. The ends were cut back, 5 bases at V and 0 bases at J, with 14 bases in the middle. CDR3 length: 17 amino acids. PCR primers comprised 60 Vbeta and 13 Jbeta primers. TCRdb's table, derived via immunoSEQ multiplex PCR, lists solely in-frame clones and lacks some. The data contain around 150,000 clones, around 72% of them singletons. This sample was included in a study of cytomegalovirus exposure and HLA in healthy donors. General study findings and limits: A later analysis showed HLA-associated TCR beta chains outstripping equally common others in clonal expansion. The authors excluded some V segments, including TRBV6-2 and TRBV6-3, as indistinguishable. Earlier results showed most TCR beta V segments being productive about 87% or about 30% of the time. Roughly 170 TCR beta chains were listed as cytomegalovirus-associated.

This TCR derives from a man aged 18-30 years in good health and CMV-seronegative. Sequenced sample: PBMCs. The chain uses TRBV7-2 and TRBJ2-6, with D tentatively TRBD1 (5 bases). CDR3 DNA sequence: TGTGCCAGCAGCCCCAGGGCAGGCGCCTCTGGGGCCAACGTCCTGACTTTC. It is translated as CASSPRAGASGANVLTF.